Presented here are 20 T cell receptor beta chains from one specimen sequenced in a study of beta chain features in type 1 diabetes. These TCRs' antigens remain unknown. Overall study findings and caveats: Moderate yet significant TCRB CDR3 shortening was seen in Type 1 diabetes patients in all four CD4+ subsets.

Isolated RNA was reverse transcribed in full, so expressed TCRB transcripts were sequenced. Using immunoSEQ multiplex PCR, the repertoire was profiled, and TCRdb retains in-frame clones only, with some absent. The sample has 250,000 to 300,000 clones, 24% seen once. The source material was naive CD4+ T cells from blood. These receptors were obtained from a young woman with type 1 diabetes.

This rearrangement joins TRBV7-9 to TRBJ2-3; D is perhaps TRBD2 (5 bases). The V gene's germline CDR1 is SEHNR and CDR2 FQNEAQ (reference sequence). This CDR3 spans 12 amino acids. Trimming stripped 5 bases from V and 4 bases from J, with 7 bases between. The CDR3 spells CASSPLADTQYF. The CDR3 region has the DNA TGTGCCAGCAGCCCACTAGCAGATACGCAGTATTTT. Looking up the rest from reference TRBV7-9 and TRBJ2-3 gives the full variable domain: DTGVSQNPRHKITKRGQNVTFRCDPISEHNRLYWYRQTLGQGPEFLTYFQNEAQLEKSRLLSDRFSAERPKGSFSTLEIQRTEQGDSAMYLCASSPLADTQYFGPGTRLTVL.

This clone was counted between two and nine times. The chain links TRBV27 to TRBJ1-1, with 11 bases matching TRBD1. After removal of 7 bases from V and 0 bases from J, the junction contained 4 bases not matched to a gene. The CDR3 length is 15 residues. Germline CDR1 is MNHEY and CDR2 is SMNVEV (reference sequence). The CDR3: CASIMDRGLNTEAFF. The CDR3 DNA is TGTGCCAGCATCATGGACAGGGGGCTGAACACTGAAGCTTTCTTT.

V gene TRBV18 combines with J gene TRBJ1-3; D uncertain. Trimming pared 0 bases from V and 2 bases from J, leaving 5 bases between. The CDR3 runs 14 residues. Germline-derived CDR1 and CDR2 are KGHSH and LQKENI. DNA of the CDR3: TGTGCCAGCTCACCACCGTCTGCTGGAAACACCATATATTTT. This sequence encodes CASSPPSAGNTIYF.

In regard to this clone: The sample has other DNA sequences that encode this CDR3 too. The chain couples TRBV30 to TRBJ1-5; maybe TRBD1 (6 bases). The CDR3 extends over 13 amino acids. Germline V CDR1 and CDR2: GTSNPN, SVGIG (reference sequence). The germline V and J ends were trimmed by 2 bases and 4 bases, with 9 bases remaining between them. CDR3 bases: TGTGCCTGGAGTCTGGACAGTAATCAGCCCCAGCATTTT. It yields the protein CAWSLDSNQPQHF.

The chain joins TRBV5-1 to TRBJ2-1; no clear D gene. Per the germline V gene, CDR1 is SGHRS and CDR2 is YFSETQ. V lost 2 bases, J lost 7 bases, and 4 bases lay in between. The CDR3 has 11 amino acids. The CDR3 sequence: CASSFYNEQFF. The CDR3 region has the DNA TGCGCCAGCAGCTTCTATAATGAGCAGTTCTTC.

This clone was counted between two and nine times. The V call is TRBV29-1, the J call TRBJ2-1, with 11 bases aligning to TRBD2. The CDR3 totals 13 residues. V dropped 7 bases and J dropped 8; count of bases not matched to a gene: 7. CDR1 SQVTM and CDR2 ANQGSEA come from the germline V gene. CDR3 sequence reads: CSGRLAGFYEQFF. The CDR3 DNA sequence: TGCAGCGGAAGACTAGCGGGATTTTATGAGCAGTTCTTC.

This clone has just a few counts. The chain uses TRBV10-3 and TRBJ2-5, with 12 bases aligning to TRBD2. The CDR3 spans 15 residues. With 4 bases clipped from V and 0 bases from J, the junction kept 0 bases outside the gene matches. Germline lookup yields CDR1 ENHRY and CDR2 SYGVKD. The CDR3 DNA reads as TGTGCCATCAGTGGGACTAGCGGGAACCAAGAGACCCAGTACTTC. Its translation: CAISGTSGNQETQYF.

The CDR3 protein is CASSTVAGVGTEAFF. The CDR3 DNA follows: TGTGCCAGCAGCACGGTGGCGGGAGTGGGGACTGAAGCTTTCTTT. This chain links TRBV6-6 with TRBJ1-1; unclear D gene. Germline loops: CDR1 MNHNY, CDR2 SVGAGI (reference sequence). Trimming stripped 6 bases from V and 5 bases from J, with 19 bases between. CDR3 length equals 15 residues.

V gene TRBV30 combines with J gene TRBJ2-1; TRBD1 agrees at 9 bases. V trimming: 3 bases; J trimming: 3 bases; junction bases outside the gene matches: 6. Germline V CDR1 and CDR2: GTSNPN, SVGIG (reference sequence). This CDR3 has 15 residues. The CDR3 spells CAWSVGDRDYNEQFF. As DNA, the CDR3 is TGTGCCTGGAGCGTCGGGGACAGGGACTACAATGAGCAGTTCTTC.

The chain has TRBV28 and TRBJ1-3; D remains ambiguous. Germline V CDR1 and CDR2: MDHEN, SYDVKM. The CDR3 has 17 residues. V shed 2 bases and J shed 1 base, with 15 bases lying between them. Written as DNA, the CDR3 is TGTGCCAGCAGTTTAGACCCCTTGGCCGGGTCTGGAAACACCATATATTTT. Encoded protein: CASSLDPLAGSGNTIYF.

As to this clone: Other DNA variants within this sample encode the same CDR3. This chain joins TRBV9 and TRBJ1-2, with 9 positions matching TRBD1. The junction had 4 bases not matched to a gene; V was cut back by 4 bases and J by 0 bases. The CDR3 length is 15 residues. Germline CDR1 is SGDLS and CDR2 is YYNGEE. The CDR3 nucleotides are TGTGCCAGCAGCCCGCGGACAGGGGCTAACTATGGCTACACCTTC. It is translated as CASSPRTGANYGYTF.

Here the CDR3 reads CASSLPVGVAGLANVLTF. The CDR3 DNA sequence: TGTGCCAGCAGCTTGCCCGTCGGGGTAGCGGGGCTTGCCAACGTCCTGACTTTC. The V call is TRBV5-4, the J call TRBJ2-6; 8 bases fit TRBD2. Looked up from germline, CDR1 is SGHNT and CDR2 is YYREEE (reference sequence). The V gene end was trimmed by 1 base and the J gene end by 7 bases; junction bases not matched to a gene: 13. This CDR3 spans 18 amino acids.

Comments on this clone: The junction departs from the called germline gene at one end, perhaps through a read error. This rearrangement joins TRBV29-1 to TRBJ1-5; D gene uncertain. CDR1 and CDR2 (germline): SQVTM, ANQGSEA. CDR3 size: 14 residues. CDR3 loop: CSVASSVGNQPQHF. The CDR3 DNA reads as TGCAGCGTTGCCTCCAGTGTTGGCAACCAGCCCCAGCATTTT.

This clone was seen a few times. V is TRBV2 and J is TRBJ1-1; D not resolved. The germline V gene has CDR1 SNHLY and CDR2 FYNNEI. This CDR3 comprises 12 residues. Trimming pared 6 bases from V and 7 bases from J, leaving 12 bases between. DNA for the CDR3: TGTGCCAGCAGCCCTGACTCAGTTGAAGCTTTCTTT. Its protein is CASSPDSVEAFF.

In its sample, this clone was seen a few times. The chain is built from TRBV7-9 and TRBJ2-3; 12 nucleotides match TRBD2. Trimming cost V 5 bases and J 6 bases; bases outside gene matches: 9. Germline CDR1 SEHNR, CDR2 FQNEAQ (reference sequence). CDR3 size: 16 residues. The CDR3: CASSPPSGRAGDTQYF. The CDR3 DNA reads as TGTGCCAGCAGCCCCCCTAGCGGGAGGGCCGGGGATACGCAGTATTTT.

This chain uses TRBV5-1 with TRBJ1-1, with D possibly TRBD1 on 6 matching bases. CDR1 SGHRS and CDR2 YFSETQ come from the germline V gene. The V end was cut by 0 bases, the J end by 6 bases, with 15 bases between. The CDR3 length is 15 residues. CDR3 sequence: CASSLVEGVVSEAFF. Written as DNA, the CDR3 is TGCGCCAGCAGCTTGGTTGAGGGGGTGGTCTCTGAAGCTTTCTTT.

Here the CDR3 reads CASSLDRGYTDTQYF. The CDR3 bases are TGCGCCAGCAGCTTGGATCGGGGTTACACAGATACGCAGTATTTT. The V call is TRBV5-1, the J call TRBJ2-3, with a tentative D call TRBD2 (5 bases). The CDR3 is made up of 15 amino acids. The V and J ends lost 0 bases and 2 bases respectively, with 10 bases between them. Germline CDR1 SGHRS, CDR2 YFSETQ.

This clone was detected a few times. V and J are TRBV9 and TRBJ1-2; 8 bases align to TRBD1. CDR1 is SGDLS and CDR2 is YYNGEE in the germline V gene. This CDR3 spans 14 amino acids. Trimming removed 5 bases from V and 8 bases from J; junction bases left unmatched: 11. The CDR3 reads CASRDTGQGKGYTF. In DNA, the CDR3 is TGTGCCAGCAGGGATACCGGACAGGGTAAAGGCTACACCTTC.

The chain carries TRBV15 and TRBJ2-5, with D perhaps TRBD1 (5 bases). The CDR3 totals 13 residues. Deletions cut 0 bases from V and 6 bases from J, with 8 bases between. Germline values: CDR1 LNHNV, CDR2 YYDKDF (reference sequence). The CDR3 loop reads CATSRELGQTQYF. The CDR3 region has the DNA TGTGCCACCAGCAGAGAATTGGGGCAGACCCAGTACTTC.

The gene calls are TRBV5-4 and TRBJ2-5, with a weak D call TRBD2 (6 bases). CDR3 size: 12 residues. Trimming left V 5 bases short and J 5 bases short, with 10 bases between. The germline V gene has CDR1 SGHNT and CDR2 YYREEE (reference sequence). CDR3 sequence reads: CASSPGGETQYF. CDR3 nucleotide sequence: TGTGCCAGCAGTCCCGGAGGGGAGACCCAGTACTTC.